The 5 T cell receptor beta chains below come from one sample, sequenced in a study of blood T cell repertoires in COVID-19. Profiled with immunoSEQ multiplex PCR; TCRdb holds only in-frame clones, not every one. Of some 320,000 clones listed, over 75% are singletons. Input material: PBMCs or T cells enriched from blood (not recorded which). The receptors derive from a woman aged 25 to 39 who had recovered from COVID-19.

J is TRBJ2-2 and V is TRBV19, with 14 bases identical to TRBD2. With V trimmed by 5 bases and J by 0 bases, 5 bases remained unmatched. Germline V gene data show CDR1 as LNHDA and CDR2 as SQIVND (reference sequence). The CDR3 has 18 amino acids. The DNA for the CDR3 is TGTGCCAGTAGTCGACCGGGACTAGCGGGGGCGAACACCGGGGAGCTGTTTTTT. Translation gives CASSRPGLAGANTGELFF.

The chain combines TRBV6-1 with TRBJ1-1, with D possibly being TRBD1 (5 bases). The CDR3 runs 12 residues. From germline, CDR1 is MNHNS and CDR2 SASEGT. The V end lost 2 bases, the J end lost 8 bases, and 9 bases lay between the germline ends. CDR3 loop: CASSESRQEAFF. The CDR3 region has the DNA TGTGCCAGCAGTGAAAGCCGACAGGAAGCTTTCTTT.

The gene calls are TRBV24-1 and TRBJ2-7, with 10 bases matching TRBD1. CDR3 length: 16 amino acids. Losses at the gene ends were 8 bases for V and 2 bases for J; bases not matched to a gene: 11. Germline V gene sequence: CDR1 KGHDR, CDR2 SFDVKD. DNA for the CDR3: TGTGCCACCACCCCGGACAGGGGGTGGAGTCCCTACGAGCAGTACTTC. Protein sequence: CATTPDRGWSPYEQYF.

V is TRBV3-1 (or the pseudogene TRBV3-2) and J is TRBJ2-4; a possible D gene is TRBD2 (5 bases). Trimming left V 2 bases short and J 0 bases short, with 20 bases between. CDR1 and CDR2 (germline): LGHDT, YNNKEL (reference sequence). The CDR3 covers 19 residues. DNA of the CDR3: TGTGCCAGCAGCCAATATTTGGTTGCGGGCGCGGGAGCCAAAAACATTCAGTACTTC. It translates to CASSQYLVAGAGAKNIQYF.

This clone was detected once. The J gene is TRBJ1-6, the V gene TRBV28, with 10 positions matching TRBD1. The ends lost 7 bases at V and 0 bases at J; junction bases unmatched: 3. CDR3 length equals 16 residues. Per the germline V gene, CDR1 is MDHEN and CDR2 is SYDVKM. The CDR3, as DNA: TGTGCCAGCATCGGGGACAGGGGCTCCTATAATTCACCCCTCCACTTT. Translation: CASIGDRGSYNSPLHF.